Listed below are T cell receptor beta chains from one sample, sequenced in a study of blood T cell repertoires in COVID-19. The assay was immunoSEQ multiplex PCR, and TCRdb's table has in-frame clones only and misses some. The table lists over 150,000 clones, roughly 88% of them singletons. The specimen sequenced was peripheral blood. The receptors shown here come from a man aged 80 or over with COVID-19, enrolled during active disease. Both conserved end residues are part of each CDR3. The D gene is left open where the match is weak. The size entry is marked missing in some rows and otherwise reads once, few, many or a size class.

TRBJ1-2,TRBD1,TRBV5-1,NA,TGCGCCAGCAGCTTGGACAGGGGTCTCAACTATGGCTACACCTTC,CASSLDRGLNYGYTF
TRBJ1-4,NA,TRBV12-5,few,TGTGCTAGTGGTTTGGCCCAGGGGATGGTTGAAAAACTGTTTTTT,CASGLAQGMVEKLFF
TRBJ2-3,TRBD2,TRBV5-4,few,TGTGCCAGCAGCCCGGCAGCCTTTAGCGGGGGTCACACAGATACGCAGTATTTT,CASSPAAFSGGHTDTQYF
TRBJ2-5,TRBD1,TRBV6-5,NA,TGTGCCAGCACTCAACAGGGGGCGGGAGAGACCCAGTACTTC,CASTQQGAGETQYF
TRBJ2-5,NA,TRBV11-1,NA,TGTGCCAGCAGCTTACCGGGACAGACCCAGTACTTC,CASSLPGQTQYF
TRBJ1-6,NA,TRBV9,NA,TGTGCCAGCAGCGTAGGTGGGGGCAGAGAGTCTTCACCCCTCCACTTT,CASSVGGGRESSPLHF
TRBJ1-1,NA,TRBV7-2,NA,TGTGCCAGCAGCTATAGACGGGACACTGAAGCTTTCTTT,CASSYRRDTEAFF
TRBJ1-1,TRBD1,TRBV6-5,few,TGTGCCAGCAGTTACTCGCAGACAGGGTCTTCCGAAGCTTTCTTT,CASSYSQTGSSEAFF
TRBJ2-5,TRBD2,TRBV27,NA,TGTGCCAGCACCGCCGCGGGGGGGAAAGGAGAGACCCAGTACTTC,CASTAAGGKGETQYF
TRBJ1-1,NA,TRBV11-2,NA,TGTGCCAGCAGCTTACCAGGAAGTTTGAACACTGAAGCTTTCTTT,CASSLPGSLNTEAFF
TRBJ1-6,NA,TRBV25-1,NA,TGTGCCAGCAGTGAAGGCCTTAGTACAGGAGCCAATTCACCCCTCCACTTT,CASSEGLSTGANSPLHF
TRBJ1-4,TRBD1,TRBV19,NA,TGTGCCAGTAGTATTTACAGGGGAGAGGCAACTAATGAAAAACTGTTTTTT,CASSIYRGEATNEKLFF
TRBJ1-6,NA,TRBV7-2,once,TGTGCCAGCAGCTTCGAACGGTATAATTCACCCCTCCACTTT,CASSFERYNSPLHF
TRBJ1-2,TRBD1,TRBV11-1,NA,TGTGCCAGCAGCGCCGGGACAGCGTCCTATGGCTACACCTTC,CASSAGTASYGYTF
TRBJ1-3,NA,TRBV6-6,NA,TGTGCCAGCAGAAAACCAGCAGGGGAGACTGGAAACACCATATATTTT,CASRKPAGETGNTIYF
TRBJ1-1,NA,TRBV7-3,few,TGTGCCAGCAGCTCTTGGGGAGGGACTGAAGCTTTCTTT,CASSSWGGTEAFF
TRBJ2-1,NA,TRBV5-1,NA,TGCGCCAGCAGCTTGAGGGGGGGAGACAATGAGCAGTTCTTC,CASSLRGGDNEQFF
TRBJ1-1,TRBD1,TRBV2,few,TGTGCCAGCAGCCCCGGCCCCTTCCGTGACAGGGCCTACGCTTTCTTT,CASSPGPFRDRAYAFF
TRBJ1-2,NA,TRBV7-2,NA,TGTGCCAGCAGCTTCAGGGGTAGTGATGGCTACACCTTC,CASSFRGSDGYTF
TRBJ2-7,NA,TRBV9,once,TGTGCCAGCAGCGTAGCTCAGGGCTACGAGCAGTACTTC,CASSVAQGYEQYF
TRBJ1-6,NA,TRBV14,NA,TGTGCCAGCAGCCAAGATGAGGTCTCAGTCTATTCACCCCTCCACTTT,CASSQDEVSVYSPLHF
TRBJ1-4,TRBD1,TRBV6-5,NA,TGTGCCAGCAGTTACGGGACAGCTACGAGGGAAAAACTGTTTTTT,CASSYGTATREKLFF
TRBJ1-4,NA,TRBV15,NA,TGTGCCACCAGCAGTGCGGCTGAAAAACTGTTTTTT,CATSSAAEKLFF
TRBJ2-3,NA,TRBV2,NA,TGTGCCAGCAGTCGCAACAAAGATACGCAGTATTTT,CASSRNKDTQYF
TRBJ2-2,TRBD1,TRBV18,NA,TGTGCCAGCCAAGCCGGACAGGCGAACACCGGGGAGCTGTTTTTT,CASQAGQANTGELFF
TRBJ1-1,TRBD1,TRBV5-1,NA,TGCGCCAGCAGCTGGGGGACAGGGCGCACTGAAGCTTTCTTT,CASSWGTGRTEAFF
TRBJ2-7,NA,TRBV5-6,NA,TGTGCCAGCAGCTTGGCTGAGCTCAACTCCTACGAGCAGTACTTC,CASSLAELNSYEQYF
TRBJ2-5,TRBD2,TRBV5-1,few,TGCGCCAGCAGCTTGGGGGCAGCGGGGGGTCGAAGACAAGAGACCCAGTACTTC,CASSLGAAGGRRQETQYF
TRBJ1-2,TRBD1,TRBV7-2,few,TGTGCCAGCAGGATTGGGACAGGGGGCGAGGGTGGCTACACCTTC,CASRIGTGGEGGYTF
TRBJ1-6,NA,TRBV28,NA,TGTGCCAGCAGTTCCCTCCATTCACCCCTCCACTTT,CASSSLHSPLHF
TRBJ2-7,TRBD2,TRBV18,once,TGTGCCAGCTCAGTAGCGGGGGGCTCCTTTTCCTACGAGCAGTACTTC,CASSVAGGSFSYEQYF
TRBJ1-2,NA,TRBV5-4,once,TGTGCCAGCAGCCCGGACATTAACTATGGCTACACCTTC,CASSPDINYGYTF
TRBJ2-5,NA,TRBV10-3,NA,TGTGCCATCAGTGAGCCCCTTGGAGCCATGGAGACCCAGTACTTC,CAISEPLGAMETQYF
TRBJ1-2,NA,TRBV18,NA,TGTGCCAGCTCCGAACCGTATCGAGGGAACTATGGCTACACCTTC,CASSEPYRGNYGYTF
TRBJ2-3,TRBD1,TRBV18,NA,TGTGCCAGCTCACCAGTTGGGGACAGTACGCAGTATTTT,CASSPVGDSTQYF
TRBJ2-2,TRBD2,TRBV5-1,NA,TGCGCCAGCAGCTTGCGGCGGGGGGCGAACACCGGGGAGCTGTTTTTT,CASSLRRGANTGELFF
TRBJ1-6,TRBD1,TRBV9,once,TGTGCCAGCAGCGTAGAGGGACAGGGCCGATCACCCCTCCACTTT,CASSVEGQGRSPLHF
TRBJ2-7,TRBD2,TRBV11-2,NA,TGTGCCAGCAGCTTAGTGGGGGGGTCCTTAGTCTACGAGCAGTACTTC,CASSLVGGSLVYEQYF
TRBJ1-1,NA,TRBV18,NA,TGTGCCAGCTCACCACCCGGACAGAACACTGAAGCTTTCTTT,CASSPPGQNTEAFF
TRBJ1-6,NA,TRBV5-1,NA,TGCGCCAGCAGCTTGGTGTGGCAGGATAATTCACCCCTCCACTTT,CASSLVWQDNSPLHF
TRBJ2-7,NA,TRBV19,once,TGTGCCAGTAGTATAGGGGCGGGCTACGAGCAGTACTTC,CASSIGAGYEQYF
TRBJ1-2,TRBD1,TRBV6-5,NA,TGTGCCAGCAGTTACGGGGGGACAGGGAACTATGGCTACACCTTC,CASSYGGTGNYGYTF
TRBJ1-1,NA,TRBV5-1,NA,TGCGCCAGCAGCTTGTTCCGCCAGGTTAACACTGAAGCTTTCTTT,CASSLFRQVNTEAFF
TRBJ1-1,NA,TRBV6-6,NA,TGTGCCAGCAGTCCTACAGGGAACACTGAAGCTTTCTTT,CASSPTGNTEAFF
TRBJ2-7,NA,TRBV20-1,once,TGCAGTGCTAGTAATTGGAGGGAGCAGTACTTC,CSASNWREQYF
TRBJ1-2,NA,TRBV5-5,NA,TGTGCCAGCAGCTTAAGAGGGTCTTATGGCTACACCTTC,CASSLRGSYGYTF
TRBJ1-1,NA,TRBV5-1,NA,TGCGCCAGCAGCGGGGACACCATGAACACTGAAGCTTTCTTT,CASSGDTMNTEAFF
TRBJ2-1,NA,TRBV5-1,NA,TGCGCCAGCAGCTTGGGCGGGCCGTACAATGAGCAGTTCTTC,CASSLGGPYNEQFF